Below, 3 T cell receptor beta chains from the same sample are listed, as sequenced in a study of OX40 agonist ivuxolimab in advanced cancers. Library preparation was by the immunoSEQ multiplex PCR assay. The immuneACCESS repertoire file appears here via TCRdb, limited to in-frame rearrangements. These files lack a portion of the clones; in checked studies, under half of the deficit traces to unresolved V genes, and the cause of the others is not known. A total of tens of thousands of clones appear in this sample, about 90% of them only once. Over 3.5% of the sample lies in the top ten. Sample: CD4+ or CD8+ T cells sorted from blood, taken in a trial of the OX40 agonist ivuxolimab. The receptors here all came from an adult with an advanced solid tumor such as melanoma, head and neck, liver or kidney cancer.

V usage is TRBV7-3 and J usage is TRBJ2-1; the D is unclear. This CDR3 is 15 amino acids long. Germline V gene sequence: CDR1 SGHTA, CDR2 FQGTGA. V was pared by 3 bases and J by 0 bases, with 9 bases between. This CDR3 is CASSFALSSYNEQFF. CDR3 sequence (DNA): TGTGCCAGCAGCTTCGCCTTAAGCTCCTACAATGAGCAGTTCTTC. Full variable domain (rest looked up from reference TRBV7-3 and TRBJ2-1): GAGVSQTPSNKVTEKGKYVELRCDPISGHTALYWYRQSLGQGPEFLIYFQGTGAADDSGLPNDRFFAVRPEGSVSTLKIQRTERGDSAVYLCASSFALSSYNEQFFGPGTRLTVL.

CDR3 sequence reads: CASSSGGHTGQSDSPLHF. CDR3 nucleotides: TGCGCCAGCAGTTCCGGGGGGCACACGGGGCAGAGCGATTCACCCCTCCACTTT. The V gene is TRBV5-1, the J gene TRBJ1-6; D perhaps matches TRBD1 (6 bases). The germline V gene encodes CDR1 SGHRS and CDR2 YFSETQ. V lost 5 bases and J lost 8, with 26 bases in between. CDR3 length equals 18 residues.

This clone was observed once. The chain links TRBV28 to TRBJ2-7; 15 positions agree with TRBD2. Unmatched junction bases numbered 1, after V lost 5 bases and J lost 5 bases. The CDR3 has 14 amino acids. CDR1 MDHEN and CDR2 SYDVKM come from the germline V gene. The CDR3 DNA reads TGTGCCAGCAGTGGGACTAGCGGGAGGAACGAGCAGTACTTC. This encodes CASSGTSGRNEQYF.